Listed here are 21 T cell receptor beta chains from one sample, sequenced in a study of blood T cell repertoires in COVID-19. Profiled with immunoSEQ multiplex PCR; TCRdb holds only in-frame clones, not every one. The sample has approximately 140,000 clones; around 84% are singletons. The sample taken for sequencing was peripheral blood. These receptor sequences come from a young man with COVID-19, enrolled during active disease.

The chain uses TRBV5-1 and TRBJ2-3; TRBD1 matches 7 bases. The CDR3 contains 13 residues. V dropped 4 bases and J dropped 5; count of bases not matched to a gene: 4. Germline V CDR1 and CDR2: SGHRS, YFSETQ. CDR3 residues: CASSEAGGDTQYF. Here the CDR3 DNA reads TGCGCCAGCAGCGAAGCAGGGGGAGATACGCAGTATTTT.

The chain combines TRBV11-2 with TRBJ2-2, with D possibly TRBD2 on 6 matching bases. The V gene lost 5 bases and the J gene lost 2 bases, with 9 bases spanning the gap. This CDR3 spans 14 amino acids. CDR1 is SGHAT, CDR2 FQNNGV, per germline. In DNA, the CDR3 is TGTGCCAGCAGCATGGGGACTAACACCGGGGAGCTGTTTTTT. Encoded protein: CASSMGTNTGELFF.

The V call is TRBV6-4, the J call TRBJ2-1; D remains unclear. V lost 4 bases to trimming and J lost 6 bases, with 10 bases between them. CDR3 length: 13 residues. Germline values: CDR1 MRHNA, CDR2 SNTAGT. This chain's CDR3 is CASSGAAANEQFF. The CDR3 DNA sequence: TGTGCCAGCAGTGGCGCCGCGGCCAATGAGCAGTTCTTC.

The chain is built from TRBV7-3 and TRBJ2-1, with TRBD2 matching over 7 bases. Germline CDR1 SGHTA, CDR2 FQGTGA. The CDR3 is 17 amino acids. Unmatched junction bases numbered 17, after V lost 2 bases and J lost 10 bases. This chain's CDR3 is CASSLRAPSGGREEQFF. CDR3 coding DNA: TGTGCCAGCAGCTTACGGGCCCCCTCGGGAGGTAGGGAAGAGCAGTTCTTC. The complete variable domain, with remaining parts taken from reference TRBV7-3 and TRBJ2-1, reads GAGVSQTPSNKVTEKGKYVELRCDPISGHTALYWYRQSLGQGPEFLIYFQGTGAADDSGLPNDRFFAVRPEGSVSTLKIQRTERGDSAVYLCASSLRAPSGGREEQFFGPGTRLTVL.

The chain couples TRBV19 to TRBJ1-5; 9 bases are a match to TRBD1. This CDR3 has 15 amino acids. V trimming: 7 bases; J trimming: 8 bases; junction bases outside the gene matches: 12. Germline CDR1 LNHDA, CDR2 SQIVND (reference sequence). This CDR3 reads CASTPGQGLWEPQHF. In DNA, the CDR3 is TGTGCCAGTACCCCGGGACAGGGACTTTGGGAGCCCCAGCATTTT.

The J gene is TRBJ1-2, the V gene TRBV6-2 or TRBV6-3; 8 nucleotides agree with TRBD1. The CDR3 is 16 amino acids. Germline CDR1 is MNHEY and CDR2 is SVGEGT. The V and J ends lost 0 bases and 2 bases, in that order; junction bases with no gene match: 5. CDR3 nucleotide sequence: TGTGCCAGCAGTTACTCAGGGGGACAGGCCAACTATGGCTACACCTTC. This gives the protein CASSYSGGQANYGYTF.

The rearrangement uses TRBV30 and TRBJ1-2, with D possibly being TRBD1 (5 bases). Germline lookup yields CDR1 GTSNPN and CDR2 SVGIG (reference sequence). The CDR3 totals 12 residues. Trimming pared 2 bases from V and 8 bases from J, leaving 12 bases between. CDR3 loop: CAWSLQGGGYTF. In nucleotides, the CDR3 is TGTGCCTGGAGTCTCCAGGGTGGGGGCTACACCTTC.

This CDR3 reads CASSPGVYEQYF. The CDR3 DNA follows: TGTGCCAGCAGCCCAGGGGTCTACGAGCAGTACTTC. The gene calls are TRBV6-2 or TRBV6-3 and TRBJ2-7; perhaps TRBD1 as D (6 bases). The length of the CDR3 is 12 residues. Between the trimmed V and J ends, which lost 6 bases and 3 bases, there was a span of 9 bases. CDR1 is MNHEY and CDR2 is SVGEGT in the germline V gene.

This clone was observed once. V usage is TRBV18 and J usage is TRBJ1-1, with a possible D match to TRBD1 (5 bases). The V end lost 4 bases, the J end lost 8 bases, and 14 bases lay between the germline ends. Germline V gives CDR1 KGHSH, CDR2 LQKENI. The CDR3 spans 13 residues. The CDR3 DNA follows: TGTGCCAGCTCACAGGAGAGGAGGGGAGAAGCTTTCTTT. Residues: CASSQERRGEAFF.

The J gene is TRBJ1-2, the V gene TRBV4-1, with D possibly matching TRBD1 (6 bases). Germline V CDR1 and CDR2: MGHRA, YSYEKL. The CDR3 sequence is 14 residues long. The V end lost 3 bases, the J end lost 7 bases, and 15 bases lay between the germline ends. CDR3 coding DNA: TGCGCCAGCAGCCAGAGGGGGGGCGTTGGTGGCTACACCTTC. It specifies CASSQRGGVGGYTF.

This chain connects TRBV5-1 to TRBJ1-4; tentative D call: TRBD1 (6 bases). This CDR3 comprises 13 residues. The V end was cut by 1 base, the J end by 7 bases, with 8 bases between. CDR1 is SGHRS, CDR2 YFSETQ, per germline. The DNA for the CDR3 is TGCGCCAGCAGCTTGCAGGGGACTGAAAAACTGTTTTTT. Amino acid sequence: CASSLQGTEKLFF.

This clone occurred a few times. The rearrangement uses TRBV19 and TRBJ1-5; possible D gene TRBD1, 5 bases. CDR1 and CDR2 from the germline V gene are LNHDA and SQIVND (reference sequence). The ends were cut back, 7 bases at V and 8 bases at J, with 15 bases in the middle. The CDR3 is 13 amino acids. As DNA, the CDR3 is TGTGCCAGTAATGAGCTTACGGGGGAGCCCCAGCATTTT. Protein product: CASNELTGEPQHF.

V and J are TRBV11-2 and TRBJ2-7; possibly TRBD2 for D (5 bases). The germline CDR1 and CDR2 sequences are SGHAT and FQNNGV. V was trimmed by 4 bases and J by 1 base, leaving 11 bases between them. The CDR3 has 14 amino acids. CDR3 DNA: TGTGCCAGCAGCTCGATAACGGGGTCCTACGAGCAGTACTTC. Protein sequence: CASSSITGSYEQYF. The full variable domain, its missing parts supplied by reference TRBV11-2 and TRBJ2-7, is EAGVAQSPRYKIIEKRQSVAFWCNPISGHATLYWYQQILGQGPKLLIQFQNNGVVDDSQLPKDRFSAERLKGVDSTLKIQPAKLEDSAVYLCASSSITGSYEQYFGPGTRLTVT.

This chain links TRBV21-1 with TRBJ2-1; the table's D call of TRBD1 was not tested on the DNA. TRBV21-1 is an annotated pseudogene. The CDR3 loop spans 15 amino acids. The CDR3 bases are TGTGCCACCGACACTATCAGGGAACCTTACAATGAGCAGTTCTTC. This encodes CATDTIREPYNEQFF.

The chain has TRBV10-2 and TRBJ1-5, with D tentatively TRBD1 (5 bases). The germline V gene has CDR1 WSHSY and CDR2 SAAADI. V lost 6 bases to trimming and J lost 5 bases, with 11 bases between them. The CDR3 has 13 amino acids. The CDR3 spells CASRMGRDQPQHF. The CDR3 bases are TGCGCCAGCAGAATGGGCAGGGATCAGCCCCAGCATTTT.

The CDR3 loop reads CASSLPGGNTGELFF. The DNA of the CDR3 is TGTGCCAGCAGTTTACCGGGGGGAAACACCGGGGAGCTGTTTTTT. V and J are TRBV28 and TRBJ2-2; 7 nucleotides match TRBD2. After removal of 2 bases from V and 2 bases from J, the junction contained 2 bases not matched to a gene. The CDR3 spans 15 residues. Germline V gives CDR1 MDHEN, CDR2 SYDVKM. The entire variable domain, with the rest obtained from reference TRBV28 and TRBJ2-2, is as follows: DVKVTQSSRYLVKRTGEKVFLECVQDMDHENMFWYRQDPGLGLRLIYFSYDVKMKEKGDIPEGYSVSREKKERFSLILESASTNQTSMYLCASSLPGGNTGELFFGEGSRLTVL.

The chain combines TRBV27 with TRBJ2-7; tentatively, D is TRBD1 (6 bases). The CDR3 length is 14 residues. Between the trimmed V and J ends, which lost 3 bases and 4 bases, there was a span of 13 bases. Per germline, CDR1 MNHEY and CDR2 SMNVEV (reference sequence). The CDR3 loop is CASSFQGHGYEQYF. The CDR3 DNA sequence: TGTGCCAGCAGTTTTCAGGGACATGGGTACGAGCAGTACTTC.

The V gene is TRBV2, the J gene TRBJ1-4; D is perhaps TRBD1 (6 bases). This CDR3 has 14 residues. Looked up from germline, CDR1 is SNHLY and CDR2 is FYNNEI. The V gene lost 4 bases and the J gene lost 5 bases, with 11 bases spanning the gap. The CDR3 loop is CASSGDTGNEKLFF. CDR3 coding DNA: TGTGCCAGCAGTGGGGACACTGGGAATGAAAAACTGTTTTTT.

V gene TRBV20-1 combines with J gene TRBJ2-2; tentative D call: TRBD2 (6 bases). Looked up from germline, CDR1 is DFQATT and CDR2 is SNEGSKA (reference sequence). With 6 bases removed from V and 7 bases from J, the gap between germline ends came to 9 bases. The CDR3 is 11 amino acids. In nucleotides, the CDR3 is TGCAGTGCGTCGGGGGTCGGGGAGCTGTTTTTT. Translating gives CSASGVGELFF.

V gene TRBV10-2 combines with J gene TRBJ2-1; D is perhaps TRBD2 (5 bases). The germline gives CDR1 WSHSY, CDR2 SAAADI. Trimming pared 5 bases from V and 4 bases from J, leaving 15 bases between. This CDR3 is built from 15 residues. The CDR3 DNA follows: TGCGCCAGCAGTCTTAAGAGTACGGGGTACAATGAGCAGTTCTTC. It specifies CASSLKSTGYNEQFF.

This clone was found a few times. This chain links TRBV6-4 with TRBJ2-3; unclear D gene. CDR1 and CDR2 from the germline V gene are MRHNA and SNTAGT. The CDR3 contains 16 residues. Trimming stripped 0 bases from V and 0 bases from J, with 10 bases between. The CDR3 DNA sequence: TGTGCCAGCAGTGACTCGGGTAGCTCAAGCACAGATACGCAGTATTTT. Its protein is CASSDSGSSSTDTQYF.